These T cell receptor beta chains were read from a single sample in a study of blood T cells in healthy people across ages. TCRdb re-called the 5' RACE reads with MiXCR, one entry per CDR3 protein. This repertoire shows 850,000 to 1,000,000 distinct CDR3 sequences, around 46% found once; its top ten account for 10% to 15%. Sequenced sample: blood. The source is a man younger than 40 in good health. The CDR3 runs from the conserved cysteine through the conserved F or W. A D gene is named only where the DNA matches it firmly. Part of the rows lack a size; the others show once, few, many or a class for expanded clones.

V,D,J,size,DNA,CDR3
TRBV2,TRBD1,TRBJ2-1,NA,TGTGCCAGCAGGGGACAGGGGGCGCGGAATGAGCAGTTCTTC,CASRGQGARNEQFF
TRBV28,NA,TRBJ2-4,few,TGTGCCAGCAGCCTGCAGCCCACCGCCAAAAACATTCAGTACTTC,CASSLQPTAKNIQYF
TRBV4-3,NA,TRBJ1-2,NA,TGCGCCAGCAGCCAAGCATACCGGGACGGCGACTATGGCTACACCTTC,CASSQAYRDGDYGYTF
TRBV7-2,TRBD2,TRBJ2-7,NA,TGTGCCAGCAGCTATGCGGTAGCGGGGGGATCCTCCTACGAGCAGTACTTC,CASSYAVAGGSSYEQYF
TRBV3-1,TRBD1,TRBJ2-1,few,TGTGCCAGCAGCCGATCAACCGGGACAGGGGGCAATGAGCAGTTCTTC,CASSRSTGTGGNEQFF
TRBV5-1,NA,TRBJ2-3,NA,TGCGCCAGCAGCTTGGATATCGGAAGCACAGATACGCAGTATTTT,CASSLDIGSTDTQYF
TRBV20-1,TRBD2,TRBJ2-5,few,TGCAGTGCTAGAGGGACTAGGACGGAGACCCAGTACTTC,CSARGTRTETQYF
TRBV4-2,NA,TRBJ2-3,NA,TGTGCCAGCAGCCAAGATCTTAATAGCAGGGCAGATACGCAGTATTTT,CASSQDLNSRADTQYF
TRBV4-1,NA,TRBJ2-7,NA,TGCGCCAGCAGCCAAGGACAGCCGAGCTCCTACGAGCAGTACTTC,CASSQGQPSSYEQYF
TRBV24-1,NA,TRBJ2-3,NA,TGTGCCACCAGTGAGACCGGGCCGCGAGATACGCAGTATTTT,CATSETGPRDTQYF
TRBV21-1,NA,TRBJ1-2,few,TGTGCCAGAACAACGAACAGCGTGGAAGTAGACTACACCTTC,CARTTNSVEVDYTF
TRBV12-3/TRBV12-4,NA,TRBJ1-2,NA,TGTGCCAGCAGTCCCCCCGACGGGGTCCGGGCCGGCTACACCTTC,CASSPPDGVRAGYTF
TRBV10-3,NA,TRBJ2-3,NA,TGTGCCATCAGTGAGTCGTCGGGGTACCCAGATACGCAGTATTTT,CAISESSGYPDTQYF